This T cell receptor (beta chain) was observed in a study of technical replicates of blood from a few donors. CDR1 and CDR2 (germline): MGHRA, YSYEKL. This CDR3 spans 15 amino acids. V lost 1 base and J 1 base, leaving 11 bases between the germline ends. Assay: immunoSEQ multiplex PCR; the TCRdb copy retains only in-frame clones and omits some. Found here are tens of thousands of clones, approximately 92% of them singletons; the top ten hold 0.41%. This rearrangement joins TRBV4-1 to TRBJ2-7; D may be TRBD2 (6 bases). The receptor's source is a human donor in good health. The sequenced sample was T cells isolated from PBMCs. CDR3 sequence: CASSQAGEGSYEQYF. CDR3 nucleotides: TGCGCCAGCAGCCAAGCGGGAGAAGGGTCCTACGAGCAGTACTTC.